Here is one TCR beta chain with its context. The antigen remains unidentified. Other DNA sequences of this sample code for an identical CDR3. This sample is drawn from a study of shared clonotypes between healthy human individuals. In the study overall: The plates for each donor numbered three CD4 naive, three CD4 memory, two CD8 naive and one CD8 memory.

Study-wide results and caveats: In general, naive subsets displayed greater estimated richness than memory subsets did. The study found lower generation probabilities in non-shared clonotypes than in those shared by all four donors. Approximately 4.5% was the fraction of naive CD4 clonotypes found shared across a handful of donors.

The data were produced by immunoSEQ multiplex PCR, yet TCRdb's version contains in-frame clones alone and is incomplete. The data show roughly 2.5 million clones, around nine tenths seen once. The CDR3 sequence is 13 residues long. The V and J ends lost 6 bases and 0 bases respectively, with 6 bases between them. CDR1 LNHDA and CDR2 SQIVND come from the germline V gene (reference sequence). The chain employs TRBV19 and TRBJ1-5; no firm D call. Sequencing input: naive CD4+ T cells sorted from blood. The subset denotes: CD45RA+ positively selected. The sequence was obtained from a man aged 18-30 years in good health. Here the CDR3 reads CASSSGSNQPQHF. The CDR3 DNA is TGTGCCAGTAGCTCAGGTAGCAATCAGCCCCAGCATTTT. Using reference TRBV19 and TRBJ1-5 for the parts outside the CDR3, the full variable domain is DGGITQSPKYLFRKEGQNVTLSCEQNLNHDAMYWYRQDPGQGLRLIYYSQIVNDFQKGDIAEGYSVSREKKESFPLTVTSAQKNPTAFYLCASSSGSNQPQHFGDGTRLSIL.